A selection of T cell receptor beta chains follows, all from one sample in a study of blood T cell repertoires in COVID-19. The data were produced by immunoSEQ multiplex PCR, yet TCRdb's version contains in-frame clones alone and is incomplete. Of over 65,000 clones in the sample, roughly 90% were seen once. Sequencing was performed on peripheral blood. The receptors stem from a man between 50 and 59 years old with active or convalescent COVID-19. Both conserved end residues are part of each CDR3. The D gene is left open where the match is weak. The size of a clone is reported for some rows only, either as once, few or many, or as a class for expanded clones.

cdr3_aa: CASSSLTGPQETQYF; cdr3_nt: TGTGCCAGCAGTTCGCTAACAGGGCCTCAAGAGACCCAGTACTTC; clone_size: few; j_call: TRBJ2-5; cdr3_length: 15; v_call: TRBV28; d_call: .
cdr3_aa: CASSLGGRMDTEAFF; cdr3_nt: TGTGCCAGCAGCTTGGGGGGGCGGATGGACACTGAAGCTTTCTTT; clone_size: .; j_call: TRBJ1-1; cdr3_length: 15; v_call: TRBV5-4; d_call: .
cdr3_aa: CATGLAGGEQYF; cdr3_nt: TGTGCCACCGGACTAGCGGGGGGCGAGCAGTACTTC; clone_size: .; j_call: TRBJ2-7; cdr3_length: 12; v_call: TRBV21-1; d_call: .
cdr3_aa: CASSLSGQGARNTIYF; cdr3_nt: TGTGCCAGCAGCTTAAGTGGGCAGGGGGCGAGAAACACCATATATTTT; clone_size: .; j_call: TRBJ1-3; cdr3_length: 16; v_call: TRBV7-6; d_call: TRBD1
cdr3_aa: CASSVVPDSGTGELFF; cdr3_nt: TGTGCCAGCAGCGTAGTCCCTGATAGCGGGACCGGGGAGCTGTTTTTT; clone_size: few; j_call: TRBJ2-2; cdr3_length: 16; v_call: TRBV9; d_call: TRBD2
cdr3_aa: CASSSGTSTDTQYF; cdr3_nt: TGTGCCAGTAGTAGCGGAACTAGCACAGATACGCAGTATTTT; clone_size: .; j_call: TRBJ2-3; cdr3_length: 14; v_call: TRBV19; d_call: .
cdr3_aa: CATSREEGTSGGSDTQYF; cdr3_nt: TGTGCCACCAGCAGAGAAGAGGGGACTAGCGGGGGGTCAGATACGCAGTATTTT; clone_size: .; j_call: TRBJ2-3; cdr3_length: 18; v_call: TRBV15; d_call: TRBD2
cdr3_aa: CSVDRTRGGETQYF; cdr3_nt: TGCAGCGTTGACCGGACTAGAGGTGGAGAGACCCAGTACTTC; clone_size: .; j_call: TRBJ2-5; cdr3_length: 14; v_call: TRBV29-1; d_call: TRBD2
cdr3_aa: CASSGTSQETQYF; cdr3_nt: TGCGCCAGCAGCGGTACAAGTCAAGAGACCCAGTACTTC; clone_size: .; j_call: TRBJ2-5; cdr3_length: 13; v_call: TRBV5-1; d_call: .
cdr3_aa: CASSREGQTYEAFF; cdr3_nt: TGTGCCAGCAGCCGTGAGGGACAAACATATGAAGCTTTCTTT; clone_size: .; j_call: TRBJ1-1; cdr3_length: 14; v_call: TRBV6-5; d_call: .
cdr3_aa: CASSYSMEVEAFF; cdr3_nt: TGTGCCAGCAGTTACTCAATGGAGGTTGAAGCTTTCTTT; clone_size: once; j_call: TRBJ1-1; cdr3_length: 13; v_call: TRBV6-2/TRBV6-3; d_call: .
cdr3_aa: CASQGDNSYEQYF; cdr3_nt: TGTGCCAGTCAAGGGGACAACTCCTACGAGCAGTACTTC; clone_size: .; j_call: TRBJ2-7; cdr3_length: 13; v_call: TRBV19; d_call: .
cdr3_aa: CASSLGGQGTDTQYF; cdr3_nt: TGTGCCAGCAGCTTAGGGGGACAGGGCACAGATACGCAGTATTTT; clone_size: .; j_call: TRBJ2-3; cdr3_length: 15; v_call: TRBV7-2; d_call: TRBD1
cdr3_aa: CASSRTPGASDNEQFF; cdr3_nt: TGTGCCAGCAGCCGTACACCCGGAGCCAGTGACAATGAGCAGTTCTTC; clone_size: once; j_call: TRBJ2-1; cdr3_length: 16; v_call: TRBV7-2; d_call: .
cdr3_aa: CASYMGGAGASYEQYF; cdr3_nt: TGTGCCAGCTATATGGGGGGGGCGGGAGCATCCTACGAGCAGTACTTC; clone_size: .; j_call: TRBJ2-7; cdr3_length: 16; v_call: TRBV6-6; d_call: .
cdr3_aa: CASRRFPYEQYF; cdr3_nt: TGTGCCAGCAGGAGGTTCCCCTACGAGCAGTACTTC; clone_size: .; j_call: TRBJ2-7; cdr3_length: 12; v_call: TRBV28; d_call: .
cdr3_aa: CASSTTGGQSNEQYF; cdr3_nt: TGTGCCAGCTCAACGACAGGGGGCCAGAGTAACGAGCAGTACTTC; clone_size: once; j_call: TRBJ2-7; cdr3_length: 15; v_call: TRBV18; d_call: TRBD1
cdr3_aa: CASCNQGFVSNQPQHF; cdr3_nt: TGTGCCAGTTGTAATCAGGGATTTGTCAGCAATCAGCCCCAGCATTTT; clone_size: .; j_call: TRBJ1-5; cdr3_length: 16; v_call: TRBV28; d_call: .
cdr3_aa: CASIASGRSDEQFF; cdr3_nt: TGTGCCAGCATCGCTAGCGGGAGGTCGGATGAGCAGTTCTTC; clone_size: .; j_call: TRBJ2-1; cdr3_length: 14; v_call: TRBV2; d_call: TRBD2
cdr3_aa: CAWSVLRRGEAFF; cdr3_nt: TGTGCCTGGAGTGTACTTAGGAGGGGTGAAGCTTTCTTT; clone_size: .; j_call: TRBJ1-1; cdr3_length: 13; v_call: TRBV30; d_call: .
cdr3_aa: CAWSVEAKGNEQFF; cdr3_nt: TGTGCCTGGAGTGTAGAGGCAAAGGGGAATGAGCAGTTCTTC; clone_size: .; j_call: TRBJ2-1; cdr3_length: 14; v_call: TRBV30; d_call: .
cdr3_aa: CASSQDPSRDNSPLHF; cdr3_nt: TGCGCCAGCAGCCAAGATCCGTCGCGGGATAATTCACCCCTCCACTTT; clone_size: .; j_call: TRBJ1-6; cdr3_length: 16; v_call: TRBV4-1; d_call: .